This TCR beta chain was identified in a study of T cell responses to AZD1222 COVID-19 vaccine. TCRdb keeps only in-frame clones here, not all; method: immunoSEQ multiplex PCR. The table shows about 140,000 clones, with around 90% occurring only once. There are a few counts of this clone. Its specificity is not known. Points from the study as a whole: Among the donors, most were white British and more were female, and clonal diversity was possibly underestimated. Seropositivity was recorded at baseline in only 6 or 7 AZD1222 recipients. Samples come after the peak T cell response, not at day 14.

Pooled samples include second doses given at about 4 or 12 weeks. V lost 2 bases to trimming and J lost 5 bases, with 15 bases between them. The CDR3 runs 15 residues. The germline V gene has CDR1 SEHNR and CDR2 FQNEAQ (reference sequence). V usage is TRBV7-9 and J usage is TRBJ2-5; D remains unclear. The source was peripheral blood, collected 28 days after the second AZD1222 dose. The sequence was collected from an adult who received the AZD1222 COVID-19 vaccine. CDR3 in DNA: TGTGCCAGCAGCTTAAGTGCAACCCCCGGGGAGACCCAGTACTTC. Translated, it gives CASSLSATPGETQYF.